The present T cell receptor beta chain was sequenced within a study of cytotoxic CD8 clonotypes in ibrutinib-treated CLL. Study outcomes and limitations: Contraction or stability on treatment was seen for public clonotypes, which were uncommon.

This CDR3 is built from 16 residues. CDR1 is SGHTA, CDR2 FQGNSA, per germline. V was trimmed by 1 base and J by 0 bases, leaving 7 bases between them. Libraries were prepared by immunoSEQ multiplex PCR; TCRdb keeps only in-frame clonotypes and omits some of them. Of some 140,000 clones listed, over 60% are singletons. This clone was seen a handful of times. What it binds is not known. The sequenced sample was PBMCs, obtained after 12 months of ibrutinib treatment. The receptor was isolated from a human donor with chronic lymphocytic leukemia. The chain uses TRBV7-2 and TRBJ2-6; D remains unclear. This chain's CDR3 is CASSLVGTSGANVLTF. The DNA of the CDR3 is TGTGCCAGCAGCTTAGTGGGAACCTCTGGGGCCAACGTCCTGACTTTC.